A single sample gave rise to the 7 T cell receptor beta chains below, sequenced in a study of cytomegalovirus exposure and HLA in healthy donors. PCR used 60 Vbeta primers and 13 Jbeta primers. Here immunoSEQ multiplex PCR was the method, and the copy in TCRdb shows in-frame clones only, minus some. This table holds over 250,000 clones, around 65% found once. Sequencing was performed on PBMCs. The receptor source for this set is a female donor in good health and CMV-seronegative.

Only a few counts were recorded for this clone. The V gene is TRBV5-1, the J gene TRBJ1-6, with D perhaps matching TRBD1 (5 bases). Trimming shortened V by 4 bases and J by 10 bases, and 15 bases separated the two germline ends. Germline CDR1 is SGHRS and CDR2 is YFSETQ. The CDR3 runs to 14 residues. The CDR3 DNA reads as TGCGCCAGCAGCGGCCAAGGGGCACCATCACCCCTCCACTTT. Its protein is CASSGQGAPSPLHF.

The rearrangement uses TRBV6-1 and TRBJ2-5; D uncertain. This CDR3 has 13 amino acids. Germline V CDR1 and CDR2: MNHNS, SASEGT. The germline V and J ends were trimmed by 1 base and 1 base, with 4 bases remaining between them. The CDR3 DNA sequence: TGTGCCAGCAGTGAAGGGCTCCAAGAGACCCAGTACTTC. It translates to CASSEGLQETQYF.

V gene TRBV6-1 combines with J gene TRBJ2-7; the D is unclear. Germline V gene data show CDR1 as MNHNS and CDR2 as SASEGT. The ends were cut back, 4 bases at V and 3 bases at J, with 7 bases in the middle. This CDR3 is built from 12 residues. The CDR3 nucleotides read TGTGCCAGCAGTGCCCAGAACTACGAGCAGTACTTC. Its protein product is CASSAQNYEQYF.

Worth noting for this clone: In the same sample, other DNA sequences code for this CDR3. V gene TRBV5-4 combines with J gene TRBJ1-1, with 8 bases aligning to TRBD1. Looked up from germline, CDR1 is SGHNT and CDR2 is YYREEE (reference sequence). J lost 2 bases, V lost 1 base, and 1 base had no gene match. CDR3 size: 14 residues. This chain's CDR3 is CASSLTGGNTEAFF. CDR3 bases: TGTGCCAGCAGCTTGACAGGGGGAAACACTGAAGCTTTCTTT.

Comments on this clone: A junction boundary mismatches the germline segment, possibly from a read error. The genes are TRBV7-9 and TRBJ1-1; weak D call: TRBD1 (6 bases). CDR1 is SEHNR and CDR2 is FQNEAQ in the germline V gene (reference sequence). The length of the CDR3 is 13 residues. Here the CDR3 DNA reads TGTTCCAGCAGCCACAGGGCGCTAGTTGAAGCTTTCTTT. It is translated as CSSSHRALVEAFF.

The genes are TRBV2 and TRBJ1-3, with D hard to call. Germline V CDR1 and CDR2: SNHLY, FYNNEI. Trimming shortened V by 7 bases and J by 0 bases, and 13 bases separated the two germline ends. The CDR3 has 15 amino acids. Here the CDR3 DNA reads TGTGCCAGCAAACCAGACACCGACTCTGGAAACACCATATATTTT. It encodes CASKPDTDSGNTIYF.

The CDR3 spells CAIRLTSGSGELFF. The CDR3 coding sequence is TGTGCCATCAGGCTTACTAGCGGGAGCGGGGAGCTGTTTTTT. This chain joins TRBV10-3 and TRBJ2-2; 11 bases line up with TRBD2. J gave up 7 bases and V 6 bases, and 4 bases lay outside the gene matches. CDR3 length: 14 amino acids. The V gene's germline CDR1 is ENHRY and CDR2 SYGVKD.